A single sample gave rise to the 22 T cell receptor beta chains below, sequenced in a study of T cell clonality in common variable immunodeficiency. Sequencing was performed with immunoSEQ multiplex PCR; in TCRdb, only in-frame clones are kept and a portion is missing. This repertoire holds 50,000 to 65,000 clones, and none appear only once. The specimen was peripheral blood mononuclear cells. The receptors originated from a person aged 18 to 69 in good health.

There are many counts of this clone. The read comes to an end 3 residues before the CDR3 does, leaving the germline J gene to fill in the end. J is TRBJ2-5 and V is TRBV5-1; 7 nucleotides align to TRBD2. J was trimmed by 5 bases and V by 4 bases; bases with no gene match: 14. This CDR3 is 16 amino acids long. Germline V gene data show CDR1 as SGHRS and CDR2 as YFSETQ. The CDR3 DNA, read in part, is TGCGCCAGCAGCCTGGCTTCCCCAGGGCGGGGGGAGACC. Translating gives CASSLASPGRGET. The entire CDR3 protein is CASSLASPGRGETQYF.

This clone came up many times. The CDR3 reads CASSARQGPQETQYF. The DNA read from the CDR3 is TGTGCCAGCAGCGCCAGACAGGGCCCCCAAGAGACC. This chain links TRBV9 with TRBJ2-5; 7 nucleotides agree with TRBD1. The read comes to an end 3 residues before the CDR3 does, leaving the germline J gene to fill in the end. Germline CDR1 reads SGDLS; CDR2 reads YYNGEE. With 3 bases clipped from V and 1 base from J, the junction kept 6 bases outside the gene matches. This CDR3 has 15 residues.

This clone showed up many times. The read is 3 residues too short to cover the CDR3 end, so that end is filled in from the germline J gene. The chain recombines TRBV5-5 with TRBJ2-2; no definite D call. Germline values: CDR1 SGHKS, CDR2 YYEKEE (reference sequence). The V end was cut by 1 base, the J end by 5 bases, with 12 bases between. The CDR3 runs 15 residues. The covered CDR3 bases are TGTGCCAGCAGCTTGCAGGAAAGAATGACCGGGGAG. As protein: CASSLQERMTGE. The whole CDR3 sequence reads CASSLQERMTGELFF.

The table lists this clone with many counts. The sequence runs out 3 residues before the end of the CDR3; the remainder is reconstructed from the germline J gene. This chain links TRBV2 with TRBJ1-5; maybe TRBD1 (5 bases). V was pared by 6 bases and J by 6 bases, with 15 bases between. This CDR3 has 14 residues. Germline V lookup: CDR1 SNHLY, CDR2 FYNNEI. CDR3 DNA, as far as it was read: TGTGCCAGCAGACCCAGGGCAGTCAGTCAGCCC. Residues: CASRPRAVSQP. The entire CDR3 reads CASRPRAVSQPQHF.

The sample holds many counts of this clone. Sequencing ends 3 residues short of the CDR3 end; the germline J gene provides the rest. The V call is TRBV18, the J call TRBJ2-7; maybe TRBD1 (5 bases). In germline, CDR1 is KGHSH, CDR2 LQKENI. Trimming cost V 1 base and J 6 bases, with 16 bases left between them. The CDR3 covers 15 residues. CDR3 protein: CASSPLRQPSGEQYF. The CDR3 bases that were read are TGTGCCAGCTCACCACTGAGACAGCCTTCGGGCGAG.

This clone was detected many times. The CDR3 extends 3 residues past the end of the read, so its final part is completed from the germline J gene. The rearrangement links TRBV2 to TRBJ2-1; D is possibly TRBD1 or TRBD2 (5 bases each). CDR3 length: 17 amino acids. Germline CDR1 reads SNHLY; CDR2 reads FYNNEI. Trimming cost V 6 bases and J 8 bases, with 26 bases left between them. CDR3 bases read: TGTGCCAGCAGCGACCTAAGGAGGCAGGGTGGAATGGATGAG. Its protein product is CASSDLRRQGGMDE. The full CDR3 is CASSDLRRQGGMDEQFF.

This clone was seen a few times. The read gets to within 3 residues of the CDR3 end, and the germline J gene fills in the rest. V usage is TRBV5-1 and J usage is TRBJ2-7, with 9 bases lining up with TRBD2. CDR1 SGHRS and CDR2 YFSETQ come from the germline V gene. CDR3 length equals 15 residues. Germline trimming cut 0 bases from V and 5 bases from J; bases unmatched to any gene: 6. The sequenced part of the CDR3 DNA is TGCGCCAGCAGCTTGGCGCTAGCGGGAAGCCACGAG. Translation gives CASSLALAGSHE. The whole CDR3 region reads CASSLALAGSHEQYF.

This clone was picked up many times. The DNA ends 3 residues before the CDR3 does, and the rest of the CDR3 is filled in from the germline J gene. V usage is TRBV23-1 and J usage is TRBJ2-7; possibly TRBD2 for D (6 bases). TRBV23-1 is assigned to the ORF class and has an uncertain function. Trimming left V 4 bases short and J 2 bases short, with 18 bases between. CDR3 length: 16 amino acids. The CDR3 region is CASSPRPRGVTYEQYF. The DNA read from the CDR3 is TGCGCCAGCAGTCCTCGGCCGCGCGGGGTCACCTACGAG.

This clone was counted only a few times. The CDR3 here is CAWSVLAGADTAFF. The part of the CDR3 DNA that was read is TGTGCCTGGAGTGTTTTGGCGGGAGCGGATACG. The rearrangement links TRBV30 to TRBJ1-1; no reliable D call. The CDR3 end lies 3 residues beyond the end of the read and is filled in from the germline J gene. The CDR3 totals 14 residues. Looked up from germline, CDR1 is GTSNPN and CDR2 is SVGIG (reference sequence). Based on the CDR3 plus reference TRBV30 and TRBJ1-1, the full variable domain is SQTIHQWPATLVQPVGSPLSLECTVEGTSNPNLYWYRQAAGRGLQLLFYSVGIGQISSEVPQNLSASRPQDRQFILSSKKLLLSDSGFYLCAWSVLAGADTAFFGQGTRLTVV.

This clone was detected many times. The read is 3 residues too short to cover the CDR3 end, so that end is filled in from the germline J gene. The V and J genes are TRBV12-5 and TRBJ1-2, with D possibly TRBD1 on 5 matching bases. This CDR3 region has 13 residues. The ends were cut back, 5 bases at V and 2 bases at J, with 9 bases in the middle. The germline V gene has CDR1 LGHNT and CDR2 FRNRAP. This chain's CDR3 is CASGSGGNYGYTF. The sequenced CDR3 bases are TGTGCTAGTGGTAGCGGGGGGAACTATGGC.

This clone has a count of ten or more. The read terminates 3 residues ahead of where the CDR3 ends, so the germline J gene completes it. V usage is TRBV7-6 and J usage is TRBJ2-1; D gene uncertain. This CDR3 comprises 15 residues. CDR1 SGHVS and CDR2 FNYEAQ come from the germline V gene. V was trimmed by 8 bases and J by 0 bases, leaving 14 bases between them. The CDR3 sequence: CASSGSMSSYNEQFF. CDR3 DNA, as far as it was read: TGTGCCAGCTCTGGCTCCATGAGCTCCTACAATGAG.

There are many counts of this clone. The read gets to within 3 residues of the CDR3 end, and the germline J gene fills in the rest. The V and J genes are TRBV5-4 and TRBJ2-7, with D perhaps matching TRBD2 (6 bases). In germline, CDR1 is SGHNT, CDR2 YYREEE (reference sequence). Between the trimmed V and J ends, which lost 4 bases and 1 base, there was a span of 15 bases. This CDR3 is 15 amino acids long. The part of the CDR3 DNA that was read is TGTGCCAGCAGCCCCCCCCTAGCGACTTCCTACGAG. Protein sequence: CASSPPLATSYE. The CDR3 as a whole reads CASSPPLATSYEQYF. The full variable domain, rest sourced from reference TRBV5-4 and TRBJ2-7, is ETGVTQSPTHLIKTRGQQVTLRCSSQSGHNTVSWYQQALGQGPQFIFQYYREEENGRGNFPPRFSGLQFPNYSSELNVNALELDDSALYLCASSPPLATSYEQYFGPGTRLTVT.

This clone was counted many times. The CDR3 is cut off 3 residues early in the read; its end comes from the germline J gene. The V and J genes are TRBV7-6 and TRBJ2-3; TRBD2 might be the D (6 bases). The length of the CDR3 is 18 residues. Looked up from germline, CDR1 is SGHVS and CDR2 is FNYEAQ. Trimming removed 1 base at V and 0 bases at J, with 17 bases between. CDR3 residues: CASSLGAYPGTSTDTQYF. The part of the CDR3 DNA that was read is TGTGCCAGCAGCTTAGGGGCCTATCCGGGGACTAGCACAGATACG.

For this clone: The read finishes 3 residues shy of the CDR3 end, and the germline J gene is used to complete it. The rearrangement uses TRBV6-1 and TRBJ2-7, with 10 bases fitting TRBD1. CDR3 length equals 15 residues. The ends lost 6 bases at V and 3 bases at J; junction bases unmatched: 8. Germline lookup yields CDR1 MNHNS and CDR2 SASEGT. This chain's CDR3 is CASRESGTGVYEQYF. The sequenced CDR3 bases are TGTGCCAGCAGAGAATCCGGGACAGGGGTCTACGAG.

This clone was observed at least ten times. The missing CDR3 end, 3 residues past where the read stops, is filled in from the germline J gene. The chain uses TRBV18 and TRBJ2-2; tentatively, D is TRBD1 (6 bases). The V and J ends lost 3 bases and 5 bases respectively, with 7 bases between them. This CDR3 contains 13 residues. The germline V gene has CDR1 KGHSH and CDR2 LQKENI. The CDR3 region is CASSPRGTGELFF. The sequenced part of the CDR3 DNA is TGTGCCAGCTCACCCAGGGGAACCGGGGAG.

This clone was counted many times. The read ends 3 residues early relative to the CDR3; the germline J gene fills the gap. J is TRBJ1-1 and V is TRBV16; D uncertain. The V end lost 0 bases, the J end lost 2 bases, and 7 bases lay between the germline ends. The germline gives CDR1 KGHSY, CDR2 FQNENV. The CDR3 spans 14 residues. CDR3 bases read: TGTGCCAGCAGCCAATCTATAGCTAACACTGAA. Translation gives CASSQSIANTE. The entire CDR3 protein reads CASSQSIANTEAFF.

In its sample, this clone was seen many times. The CDR3 DNA, read in part, is TGCGCCAGCAGCGATTCAGGGGTGGGCTATGGC. This gives the protein CASSDSGVGYG. The entire CDR3 is CASSDSGVGYGYTF. The V gene is TRBV5-1, the J gene TRBJ1-2, with D maybe TRBD1 (6 bases). The CDR3 end is not reached by the read, which stops 3 residues before it; the germline J gene fills it in. From germline, CDR1 is SGHRS and CDR2 YFSETQ. Between the trimmed V and J ends, which lost 4 bases and 4 bases, there was a span of 14 bases. The CDR3 sequence is 14 residues long.

This clone has ten or more counts. The missing CDR3 end, 3 residues past where the read stops, is filled in from the germline J gene. This chain connects TRBV4-1 to TRBJ1-1; D is uncertain. CDR3 length equals 16 residues. Per the germline V gene, CDR1 is MGHRA and CDR2 is YSYEKL. Trimming shortened V by 0 bases and J by 0 bases, and 11 bases separated the two germline ends. The CDR3 DNA, read in part, is TGCGCCAGCAGCCAAGATGGGCAAGCTCTGAACACTGAA. Its protein product is CASSQDGQALNTE. The full CDR3 reads CASSQDGQALNTEAFF.

This clone was seen at least ten times. The junction departs from the called germline gene at one end, perhaps through a read error. The read is 3 residues too short to cover the CDR3 end, so that end is filled in from the germline J gene. The rearrangement links TRBV11-3 to TRBJ2-1, with a weak D call TRBD1 (6 bases). The CDR3 has 15 residues. Germline V lookup: CDR1 SGHNT, CDR2 YENEEA. Here the CDR3 reads CASSLDRSPYNEQFF. CDR3 DNA, as far as it was read: TGTGCCAGCAGCCTAGACAGGTCTCCCTACAATGAG.

This clone has a count of ten or more. The sequenced part of the CDR3 DNA is TGCGCCAGCAGTGGGGGACTAGCGGTTAACAATGAG. The encoded protein is CASSGGLAVNNE. The complete CDR3 protein is CASSGGLAVNNEQFF. The chain uses TRBV10-1 and TRBJ2-1, with TRBD2 identical over 11 bases. The sequence runs out 3 residues before the end of the CDR3; the remainder is reconstructed from the germline J gene. With V trimmed by 4 bases and J by 5 bases, 4 bases remained unmatched. The CDR3 runs 15 residues. CDR1 and CDR2 from the germline V gene are WNHNN and SYGVQD (reference sequence).

At least ten counts were recorded for this clone. The CDR3 goes on 3 residues after the read ends, and that part is filled in from the germline J gene. The chain combines TRBV28 with TRBJ2-1; 8 nucleotides line up with TRBD2. The V gene end was trimmed by 8 bases and the J gene end by 4 bases; junction bases not matched to a gene: 7. Germline assignment: CDR1 MDHEN and CDR2 SYDVKM. The CDR3 is made up of 14 amino acids. CDR3 DNA, as far as it was read: TGTGCCAGCCACCTAGCGGGCCTATACAATGAG. This translates into CASHLAGLYNE. The full CDR3 is CASHLAGLYNEQFF.

This clone has a count of ten or more. CDR3 bases read: TGTGCCAGCAGCGAGGACTATTCTACTGAG. Translating gives CASSEDYSTE. The whole CDR3 reads CASSEDYSTEQFF. The chain uses TRBV7-3 and TRBJ2-1, with D possibly being TRBD2 (6 bases). The CDR3 end is not reached by the read, which stops 3 residues before it; the germline J gene fills it in. The CDR3 has 13 amino acids. Trimming pared 5 bases from V and 9 bases from J, leaving 14 bases between. Germline lookup yields CDR1 SGHTA and CDR2 FQGTGA.